Detailed here is one TCR beta chain. Its antigen is unidentified. V lost 2 bases to trimming and J lost 6 bases, with 7 bases between them. The germline V gene encodes CDR1 KGHSH and CDR2 LQKENI. This CDR3 comprises 13 residues. This specimen belongs to a study of cytomegalovirus exposure and HLA in healthy donors. Overall study findings and caveats: TRBV6-2, TRBV6-3 and other indistinguishable V segments were excluded. Association with HLA alleles at 0.05 false discovery rate was found for 15,000 or so TCR beta sequences in a later analysis.

Primers for the PCR totalled 60 Vbeta and 13 Jbeta. Clones were sequenced by immunoSEQ multiplex PCR, and TCRdb holds only the in-frame ones, with some missing. The table records about 120,000 clones, around three quarters of them present only once. The chain has TRBV18 and TRBJ2-2; unclear D gene. This TCR came from a female donor in good health and CMV-seronegative. The sequenced material came from PBMCs. The CDR3 nucleotides read TGTGCCAGCTCACCAATCGAGGCCGGGGAGCTGTTTTTT. Protein sequence: CASSPIEAGELFF. Full variable domain (missing parts from reference TRBV18 and TRBJ2-2): NAGVMQNPRHLVRRRGQEARLRCSPMKGHSHVYWYRQLPEEGLKFMVYLQKENIIDESGMPKERFSAEFPKEGPSILRIQQVVRGDSAAYFCASSPIEAGELFFGEGSRLTVL.